The 3 T cell receptor beta chains below all came from one sample that was sequenced in a study of cytomegalovirus exposure and HLA in healthy donors. 13 Jbeta primers and 60 Vbeta primers were used for the PCR. The protocol was immunoSEQ multiplex PCR, while the TCRdb copy is restricted to in-frame clones and leaves out a portion. The sample comprises over 150,000 clones, around 85% of which are singletons, and about 4.4% rests with the top ten. Sequencing used PBMCs. The receptors shown here come from a middle-aged man in good health and CMV-seronegative.

The CDR3 sequence is CASSYLQGLDEQFF. In DNA form, the CDR3 reads TGTGCCAGCAGTTACTTGCAGGGTTTGGATGAGCAGTTCTTC. The chain combines TRBV6-6 with TRBJ2-1; D may be TRBD1 (5 bases). Looked up from germline, CDR1 is MNHNY and CDR2 is SVGAGI (reference sequence). CDR3 length: 14 amino acids. V lost 1 base and J lost 8, with 12 bases in between.

The V call is TRBV7-3, the J call TRBJ2-5; TRBD2 is a possible D gene (7 bases). V dropped 2 bases and J dropped 1 base, with 8 bases sitting between them. Germline V gene sequence: CDR1 SGHTA, CDR2 FQGTGA. CDR3 length equals 14 residues. CDR3 region: CASSLGGAQETQYF. CDR3 nucleotides: TGTGCCAGCAGCTTAGGGGGGGCCCAAGAGACCCAGTACTTC.

Only a few counts were recorded for this clone. The chain has TRBV4-1 and TRBJ1-4; 10 bases line up with TRBD1. This CDR3 contains 14 residues. Germline lookup yields CDR1 MGHRA and CDR2 YSYEKL. After removal of 5 bases from V and 6 bases from J, the junction contained 3 bases not matched to a gene. CDR3 in amino acids: CASSKTGGYEKLFF. In nucleotides, the CDR3 is TGCGCCAGCAGCAAGACAGGGGGCTATGAAAAACTGTTTTTT.